The 5 T cell receptor beta chains in this list originate from one sample, sequenced in a study of T cell changes during pregnancy in multiple sclerosis. Measured with immunoSEQ multiplex PCR; TCRdb has only the in-frame clones, and not every one. The table lists about 55,000 clones, 94% of them singletons. The sequenced sample was CD8+ T cells from peripheral blood mononuclear cells, obtained in the third trimester of pregnancy. These receptors were obtained from a female donor with multiple sclerosis, enrolled in a pregnancy study.

The chain couples TRBV27 to TRBJ2-7; no firm D call. V was shortened by 2 bases and J by 2 bases, with 13 bases between the two germline ends. The CDR3 sequence is 15 residues long. CDR1 and CDR2 from the germline V gene are MNHEY and SMNVEV (reference sequence). CDR3 sequence (DNA): TGTGCCAGCAGTTTAAACTGGGCTACAACCTACGAGCAGTACTTC. This sequence encodes CASSLNWATTYEQYF.

The chain joins TRBV27 to TRBJ2-2; 7 positions match TRBD2. The germline CDR1 and CDR2 sequences are MNHEY and SMNVEV (reference sequence). There are 15 residues in the CDR3. Trimming at V came to 1 base and at J to 2 bases, leaving 1 base not matched to a gene. The DNA of the CDR3 is TGTGCCAGCAGTTTATTAGCGGGCAACACCGGGGAGCTGTTTTTT. Its translation is CASSLLAGNTGELFF.

This clone appeared a single time. The chain recombines TRBV6-5 with TRBJ2-3; TRBD2 is a possible D gene (6 bases). Germline V lookup: CDR1 MNHEY, CDR2 SVGAGI. The V gene lost 2 bases and the J gene lost 5 bases, with 11 bases spanning the gap. There are 14 residues in the CDR3. CDR3 in amino acids: CASSYGVGGDTQYF. As DNA, the CDR3 is TGTGCCAGCAGTTACGGGGTGGGGGGAGATACGCAGTATTTT.

The V gene is TRBV27, the J gene TRBJ2-7; 10 nucleotides line up with TRBD1. The CDR3 extends over 15 amino acids. Losses at the gene ends were 5 bases for V and 7 bases for J; bases not matched to a gene: 11. CDR1 MNHEY and CDR2 SMNVEV come from the germline V gene (reference sequence). The CDR3 nucleotides are TGTGCCAGCAGTCCTACCGGGACAGGGGTGTGGGAGCAGTACTTC. Protein: CASSPTGTGVWEQYF.

This clone was seen only once. This rearrangement joins TRBV4-3 to TRBJ2-7; D is unresolved. V lost 1 base, J lost 0 bases, and 10 bases lay in between. Germline V gene data show CDR1 as LGHNA and CDR2 as YSLEER. The CDR3 loop spans 15 amino acids. CDR3 sequence reads: CASSQVLGSSYEQYF. The CDR3 DNA follows: TGCGCCAGCAGCCAAGTATTGGGCAGCTCCTACGAGCAGTACTTC.